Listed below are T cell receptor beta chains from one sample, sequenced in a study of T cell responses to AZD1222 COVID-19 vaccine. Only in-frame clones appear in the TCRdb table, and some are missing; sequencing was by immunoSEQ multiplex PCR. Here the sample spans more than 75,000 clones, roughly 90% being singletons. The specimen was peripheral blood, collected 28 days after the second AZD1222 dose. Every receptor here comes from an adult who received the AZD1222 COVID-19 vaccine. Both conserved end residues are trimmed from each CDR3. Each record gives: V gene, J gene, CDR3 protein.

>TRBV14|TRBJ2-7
ASSLARGGEQY
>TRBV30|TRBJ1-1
AWRPNPGGRDTEAF
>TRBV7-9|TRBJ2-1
ASSAQAGTSTYNEQF
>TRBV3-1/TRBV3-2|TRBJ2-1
ASRQGGLAGLSYNEQF
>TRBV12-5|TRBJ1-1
ASGTGTGKGAF
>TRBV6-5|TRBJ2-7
ASSGRREQY
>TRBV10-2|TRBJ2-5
ASSDWVAGGGETQY
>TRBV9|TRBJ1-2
ASSVATGRSPNYGYT
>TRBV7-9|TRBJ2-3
ASSLYGQGRSADTQY
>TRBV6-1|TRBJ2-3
ASSERAGDTQY
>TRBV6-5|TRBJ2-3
ATKAEGFADTQY
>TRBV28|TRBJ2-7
ASSPDGYEQY
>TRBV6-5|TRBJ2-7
ASKLNIVEQY
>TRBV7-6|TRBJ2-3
ASSPLLRDRGRDTQY
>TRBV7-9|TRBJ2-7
ASSLGTGGEQY
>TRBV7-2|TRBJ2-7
ASSRGLAGVYEQY
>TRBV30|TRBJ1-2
AWSRFRDFQRGNYGYT
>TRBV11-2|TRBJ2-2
ASSLGGTGTGELF
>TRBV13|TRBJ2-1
ASSLALRSSYNEQF
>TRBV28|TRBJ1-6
ASSFGGRNSPLH
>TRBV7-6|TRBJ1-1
ASSSYRDSEMNTEAF
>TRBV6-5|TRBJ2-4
ASIERTELNIQY
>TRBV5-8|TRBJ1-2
ASSPTANYGYT
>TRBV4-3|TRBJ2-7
ASSQDFEASGRPTLSYEQY
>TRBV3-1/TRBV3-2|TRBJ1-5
ASSRIFVGRTAGNQPQH
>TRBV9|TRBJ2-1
ASSITGTYAGNEQF
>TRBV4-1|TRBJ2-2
ASSQVERANTGELF
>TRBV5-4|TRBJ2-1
ASSLGLAGGTYNEQF
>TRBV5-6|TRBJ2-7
ASSDPGQGAYEQY
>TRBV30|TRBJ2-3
AWAGTSDTQY
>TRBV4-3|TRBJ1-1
ASSQNLGQGRFEAF
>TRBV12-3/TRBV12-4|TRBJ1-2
ASRDGYGYT
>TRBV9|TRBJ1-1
ASSVGGVNTEAF
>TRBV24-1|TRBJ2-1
ATGRGSYNEQF
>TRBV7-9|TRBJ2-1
ASSPAGLAGGDEQF
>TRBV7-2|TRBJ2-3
ASSRTLASTDTQY
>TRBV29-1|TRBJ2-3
SVGGLQGVRADTQY
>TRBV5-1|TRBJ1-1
ASSFEGSSTEAF
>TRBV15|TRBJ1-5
ATSRPGPTNQPQH